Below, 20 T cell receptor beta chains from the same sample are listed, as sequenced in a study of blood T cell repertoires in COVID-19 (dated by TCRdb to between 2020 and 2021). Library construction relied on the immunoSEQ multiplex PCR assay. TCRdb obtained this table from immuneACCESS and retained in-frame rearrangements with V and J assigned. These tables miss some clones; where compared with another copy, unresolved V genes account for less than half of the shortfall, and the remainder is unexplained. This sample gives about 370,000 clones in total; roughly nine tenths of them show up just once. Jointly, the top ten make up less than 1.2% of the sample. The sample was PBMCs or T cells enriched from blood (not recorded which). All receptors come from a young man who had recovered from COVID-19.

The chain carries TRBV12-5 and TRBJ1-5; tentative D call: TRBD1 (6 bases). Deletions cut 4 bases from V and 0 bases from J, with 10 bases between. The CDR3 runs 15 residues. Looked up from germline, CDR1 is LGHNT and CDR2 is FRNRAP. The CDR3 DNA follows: TGTGCTAGTGGTTCAGGGGTTTATAGCAATCAGCCCCAGCATTTT. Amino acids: CASGSGVYSNQPQHF.

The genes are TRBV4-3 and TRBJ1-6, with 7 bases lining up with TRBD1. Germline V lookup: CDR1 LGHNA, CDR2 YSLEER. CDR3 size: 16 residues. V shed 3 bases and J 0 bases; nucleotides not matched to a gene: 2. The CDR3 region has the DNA TGCGCCAGCAGCCAGGACAGGAGCTCCTATAATTCACCCCTCCACTTT. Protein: CASSQDRSSYNSPLHF.

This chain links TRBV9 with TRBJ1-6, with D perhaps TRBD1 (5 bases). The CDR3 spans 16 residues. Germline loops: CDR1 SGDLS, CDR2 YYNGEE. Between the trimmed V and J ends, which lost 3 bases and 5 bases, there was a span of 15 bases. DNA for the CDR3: TGTGCCAGCAGCGCCGGGGAGGGGAGCCATAATTCACCCCTCCACTTT. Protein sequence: CASSAGEGSHNSPLHF.

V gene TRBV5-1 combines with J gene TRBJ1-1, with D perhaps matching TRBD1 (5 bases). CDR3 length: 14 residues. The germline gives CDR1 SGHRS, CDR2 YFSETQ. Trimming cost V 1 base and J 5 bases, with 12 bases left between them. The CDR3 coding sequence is TGCGCCAGCAGCTTGAATACGGGGGGGACTGAAGCTTTCTTT. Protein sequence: CASSLNTGGTEAFF. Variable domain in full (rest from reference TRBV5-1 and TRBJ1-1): KAGVTQTPRYLIKTRGQQVTLSCSPISGHRSVSWYQQTPGQGLQFLFEYFSETQRNKGNFPGRFSGRQFSNSRSEMNVSTLELGDSALYLCASSLNTGGTEAFFGQGTRLTVV.

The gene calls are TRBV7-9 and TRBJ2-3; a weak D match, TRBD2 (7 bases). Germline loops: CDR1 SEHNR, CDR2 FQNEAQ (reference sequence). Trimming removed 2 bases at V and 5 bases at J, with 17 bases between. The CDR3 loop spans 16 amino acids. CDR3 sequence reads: CASSLFRGASGDTQYF. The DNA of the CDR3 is TGTGCCAGCAGCTTATTTCGGGGGGCTTCTGGAGATACGCAGTATTTT.

The CDR3 DNA is TGTGCCAGCTCACCACGTAGGGAGGCAGATACGCAGTATTTT. Amino acids: CASSPRREADTQYF. The genes are TRBV18 and TRBJ2-3, with D perhaps matching TRBD2 (6 bases). Trimming stripped 1 base from V and 4 bases from J, with 9 bases between. The CDR3 sequence is 14 residues long. Germline assignment: CDR1 KGHSH and CDR2 LQKENI.

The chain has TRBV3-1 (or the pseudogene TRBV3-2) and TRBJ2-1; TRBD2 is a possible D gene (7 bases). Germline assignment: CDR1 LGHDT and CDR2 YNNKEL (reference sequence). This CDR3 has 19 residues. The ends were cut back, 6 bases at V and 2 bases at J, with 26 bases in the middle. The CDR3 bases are TGTGCCAGCAGGCAAATCAGGGAAGGGGGGGAGAATACCTACAATGAGCAGTTCTTC. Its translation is CASRQIREGGENTYNEQFF.

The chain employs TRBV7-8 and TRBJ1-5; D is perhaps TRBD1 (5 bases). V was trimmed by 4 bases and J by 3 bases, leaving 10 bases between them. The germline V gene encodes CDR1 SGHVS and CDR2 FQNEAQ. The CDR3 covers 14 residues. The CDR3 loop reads CASSSQGFNQPQHF. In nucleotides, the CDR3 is TGTGCCAGCAGCTCCCAGGGATTCAATCAGCCCCAGCATTTT.

This CDR3 is CASSLMGQGEAFF. CDR3 coding DNA: TGTGCCAGCAGTCTAATGGGACAGGGCGAAGCTTTCTTT. The gene calls are TRBV6-5 and TRBJ1-1; 9 nucleotides align to TRBD1. Germline loops: CDR1 MNHEY, CDR2 SVGAGI. Trimming removed 5 bases from V and 8 bases from J; junction bases left unmatched: 6. This CDR3 has 13 residues.

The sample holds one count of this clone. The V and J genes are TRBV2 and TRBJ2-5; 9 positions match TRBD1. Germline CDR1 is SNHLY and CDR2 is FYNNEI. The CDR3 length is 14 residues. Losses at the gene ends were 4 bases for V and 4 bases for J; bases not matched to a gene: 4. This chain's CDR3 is CASSGGQGRETQYF. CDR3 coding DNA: TGTGCCAGCAGTGGGGGACAGGGAAGAGAGACCCAGTACTTC.

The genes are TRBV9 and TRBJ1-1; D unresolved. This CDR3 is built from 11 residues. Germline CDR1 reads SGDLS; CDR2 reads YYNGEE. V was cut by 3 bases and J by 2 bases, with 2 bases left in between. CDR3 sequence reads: CASSANTEAFF. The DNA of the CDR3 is TGTGCCAGCAGCGCTAACACTGAAGCTTTCTTT.

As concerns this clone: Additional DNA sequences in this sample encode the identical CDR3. The CDR3 loop reads CASSVGLAGGTSTDTQYF. CDR3 nucleotide sequence: TGTGCCAGCAGCGTGGGACTAGCGGGAGGGACTAGCACAGATACGCAGTATTTT. The rearrangement links TRBV9 to TRBJ2-3, with 16 bases fitting TRBD2. The CDR3 covers 18 residues. The germline V gene encodes CDR1 SGDLS and CDR2 YYNGEE. V dropped 2 bases and J dropped 0; count of bases not matched to a gene: 3.

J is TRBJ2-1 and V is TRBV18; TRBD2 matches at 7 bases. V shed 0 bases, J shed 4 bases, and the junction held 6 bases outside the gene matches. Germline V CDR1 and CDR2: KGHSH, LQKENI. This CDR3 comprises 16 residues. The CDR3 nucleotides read TGTGCCAGCTCACCACCCGGGCGGGGGACTTACAATGAGCAGTTCTTC. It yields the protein CASSPPGRGTYNEQFF. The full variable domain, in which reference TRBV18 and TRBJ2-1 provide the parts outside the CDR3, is NAGVMQNPRHLVRRRGQEARLRCSPMKGHSHVYWYRQLPEEGLKFMVYLQKENIIDESGMPKERFSAEFPKEGPSILRIQQVVRGDSAAYFCASSPPGRGTYNEQFFGPGTRLTVL.

CDR3: CASSLMSPGIAFF. CDR3 coding DNA: TGTGCCAGCAGTTTAATGTCACCGGGGATAGCTTTCTTT. J is TRBJ1-1 and V is TRBV12-3 or TRBV12-4; D is unresolved. CDR3 length: 13 amino acids. Trimming cost V 2 bases and J 10 bases, with 14 bases left between them.

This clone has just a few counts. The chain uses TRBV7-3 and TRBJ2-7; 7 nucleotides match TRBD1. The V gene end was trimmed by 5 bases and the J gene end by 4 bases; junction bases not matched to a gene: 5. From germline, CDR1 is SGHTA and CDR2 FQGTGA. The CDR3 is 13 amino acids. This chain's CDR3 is CASSQGQRYEQYF. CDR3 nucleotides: TGTGCCAGCAGCCAGGGACAGAGATACGAGCAGTACTTC.

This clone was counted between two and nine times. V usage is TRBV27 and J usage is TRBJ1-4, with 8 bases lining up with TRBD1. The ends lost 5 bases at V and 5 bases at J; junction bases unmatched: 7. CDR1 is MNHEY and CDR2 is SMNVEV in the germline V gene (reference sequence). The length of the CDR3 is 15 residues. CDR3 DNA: TGTGCCAGCAGTCCTAGTTGGACAGGGAATGAAAAACTGTTTTTT. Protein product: CASSPSWTGNEKLFF.

The CDR3 DNA reads TGCGCCAGCAGCTTGGTGTGGGGGGAAACCACCTACGAGCAGTACTTC. It yields the protein CASSLVWGETTYEQYF. V gene TRBV5-1 combines with J gene TRBJ2-7; TRBD2 might be the D (6 bases). V lost 0 bases to trimming and J lost 2 bases, with 15 bases between them. The CDR3 covers 16 residues. CDR1 and CDR2 (germline): SGHRS, YFSETQ.

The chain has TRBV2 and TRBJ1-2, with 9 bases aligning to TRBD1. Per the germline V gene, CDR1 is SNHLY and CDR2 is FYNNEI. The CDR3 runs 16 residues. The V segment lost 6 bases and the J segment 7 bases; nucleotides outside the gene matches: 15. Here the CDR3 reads CASRTTRDRDLGGYTF. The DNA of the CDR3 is TGTGCCAGCAGAACCACCCGGGACAGGGATTTGGGTGGCTACACCTTC.

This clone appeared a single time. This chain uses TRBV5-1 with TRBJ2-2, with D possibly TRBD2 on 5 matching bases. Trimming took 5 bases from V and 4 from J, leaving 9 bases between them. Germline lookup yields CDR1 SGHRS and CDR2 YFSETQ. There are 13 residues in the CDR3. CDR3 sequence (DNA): TGCGCCAGCAGAGAGGGATCCACCGGGGAGCTGTTTTTT. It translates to CASREGSTGELFF.

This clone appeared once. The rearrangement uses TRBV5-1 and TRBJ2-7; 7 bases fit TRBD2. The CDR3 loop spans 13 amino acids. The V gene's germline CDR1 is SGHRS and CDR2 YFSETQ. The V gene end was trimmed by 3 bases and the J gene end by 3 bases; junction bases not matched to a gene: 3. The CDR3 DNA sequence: TGCGCCAGCAGCTCCGGGGGGAACTACGAGCAGTACTTC. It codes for CASSSGGNYEQYF. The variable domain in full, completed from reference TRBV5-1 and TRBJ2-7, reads KAGVTQTPRYLIKTRGQQVTLSCSPISGHRSVSWYQQTPGQGLQFLFEYFSETQRNKGNFPGRFSGRQFSNSRSEMNVSTLELGDSALYLCASSSGGNYEQYFGPGTRLTVT.